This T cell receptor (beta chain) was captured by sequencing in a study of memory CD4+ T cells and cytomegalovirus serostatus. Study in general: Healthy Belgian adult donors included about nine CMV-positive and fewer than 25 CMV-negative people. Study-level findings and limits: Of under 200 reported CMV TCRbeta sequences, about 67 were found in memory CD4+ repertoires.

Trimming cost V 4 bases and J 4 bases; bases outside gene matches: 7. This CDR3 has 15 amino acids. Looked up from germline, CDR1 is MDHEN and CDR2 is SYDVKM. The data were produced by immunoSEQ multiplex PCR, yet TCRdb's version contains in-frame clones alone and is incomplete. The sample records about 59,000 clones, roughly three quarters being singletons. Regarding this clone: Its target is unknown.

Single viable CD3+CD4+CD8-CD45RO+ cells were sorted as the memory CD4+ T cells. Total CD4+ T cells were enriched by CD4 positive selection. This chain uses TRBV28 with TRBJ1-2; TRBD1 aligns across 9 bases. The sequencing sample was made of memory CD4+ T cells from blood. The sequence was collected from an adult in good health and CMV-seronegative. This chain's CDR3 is CASSSPGTGTYGYTF. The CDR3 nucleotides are TGTGCCAGCAGTTCGCCCGGGACAGGGACCTATGGCTACACCTTC.